The 8 T cell receptor beta chains presented below share a single source sample, sequenced in a study of T cells in Graves' hyperthyroidism and ophthalmopathy. The CDR3 regions of TCR beta were amplified from RNA transcripts. The primer set for the first-round RT-PCR of the TCR CDR3 was HTBI. TCRdb reprocessed the multiplex PCR reads via MiXCR and lists one record per CDR3 protein. The sample has 400,000 or so distinct CDR3 sequences, about an eighth seen once. Sequenced: blood. The receptors stem from a man aged 50 to 60 with Graves' ophthalmopathy.

This clonotype was detected only a few times. The J gene is TRBJ2-7, the V gene TRBV7-9; a weak D match, TRBD1 (6 bases). The CDR3 sequence is 15 residues long. CDR1 and CDR2 (germline): SEHNR, FQNEAQ (reference sequence). V lost 5 bases and J 0 bases, leaving 14 bases between the germline ends. CDR3 nucleotide sequence: TGTGCCAGCAGCCCAGAAACAGGGTACTCCTACGAGCAGTACTTC. As protein: CASSPETGYSYEQYF.

J is TRBJ2-7 and V is TRBV7-6, with D tentatively TRBD1 (5 bases). The germline V gene encodes CDR1 SGHVS and CDR2 FNYEAQ. CDR3 length equals 15 residues. V was cut by 0 bases and J by 3 bases, with 12 bases left in between. The CDR3 protein is CASSLAGVRGYEQYF. The DNA for the CDR3 is TGTGCCAGCAGCTTAGCTGGGGTTAGGGGCTACGAGCAGTACTTC.

The chain carries TRBV10-3 and TRBJ1-4, with 9 bases that match TRBD1. The germline V gene encodes CDR1 ENHRY and CDR2 SYGVKD. This CDR3 contains 14 residues. J was trimmed by 4 bases and V by 6 bases; bases with no gene match: 3. The CDR3 is CAIRDRGLNEKLFF. The CDR3 region has the DNA TGTGCCATCAGGGACAGGGGCCTTAATGAAAAACTGTTTTTT.

This clonotype was recorded a few times. The CDR3 protein is CASSLKAGEETQYF. Written as DNA, the CDR3 is TGTGCCAGCAGCTTAAAAGCGGGGGAGGAGACCCAGTACTTC. This sequence joins TRBV7-3 and TRBJ2-5, with 8 bases that match TRBD2. Looked up from germline, CDR1 is SGHTA and CDR2 is FQGTGA. V lost 1 base and J lost 5; bases outside the gene matches: 3. There are 14 residues in the CDR3.

This clonotype has at least ten counts. The CDR3 nucleotides read TGTGCCAGCAGTTACTCAAGTGGGCGGGAGAACACTGAAGCTTTCTTT. Translation: CASSYSSGRENTEAFF. The chain employs TRBV6-5 and TRBJ1-1; D remains unclear. Germline V gives CDR1 MNHEY, CDR2 SVGAGI. V gave up 0 bases and J gave up 1 base, with 12 bases separating them. The CDR3 spans 16 residues.

The chain joins TRBV20-1 to TRBJ2-3; D gene ambiguous. The CDR3 spans 13 residues. Germline CDR1 reads DFQATT; CDR2 reads SNEGSKA (reference sequence). The ends were cut back, 0 bases at V and 3 bases at J, with 7 bases in the middle. The CDR3 reads CSARDQQTDTQYF. DNA of the CDR3: TGCAGTGCTAGAGATCAACAAACAGATACGCAGTATTTT.

This clonotype was seen many times. The rearrangement links TRBV20-1 to TRBJ2-3; 7 positions agree with TRBD2. The CDR3 is made up of 15 amino acids. V was clipped by 3 bases and J by 2 bases; unmatched bases: 8. CDR1 and CDR2 (germline): DFQATT, SNEGSKA (reference sequence). In nucleotides, the CDR3 is TGCAGTGCTAGGTCGGGGGGACCTAACACAGATACGCAGTATTTT. Translation gives CSARSGGPNTDTQYF.

The chain has TRBV27 and TRBJ2-5; a weak D match, TRBD2 (6 bases). The CDR3 has 15 amino acids. Germline CDR1 is MNHEY and CDR2 is SMNVEV (reference sequence). V was cut by 5 bases and J by 4 bases, with 17 bases left in between. The CDR3 sequence is CASSPGLGGGETQYF. CDR3 nucleotide sequence: TGTGCCAGCAGTCCGGGACTTGGAGGAGGAGAGACCCAGTACTTC.